Listed below are T cell receptor beta chains from one sample, sequenced in a study of cytomegalovirus exposure and HLA in healthy donors. The method was immunoSEQ multiplex PCR; TCRdb's version includes in-frame clones alone and lacks a portion of them. In the table there are 100,000 to 150,000 clones, 70% to 75% of which are singletons. Material: PBMCs. The source is a male donor in good health and CMV-seronegative. Both conserved end residues are part of each CDR3. A D gene is named only where the DNA matches it firmly. The size field is filled for only some rows; it gives once, few, many or a size class.

>-|TRBV11-3|TRBJ2-7|-|14
TGTGCCAGCAGCTTAGCTTCCCAGGGCTACGAGCAGTACTTC
CASSLASQGYEQYF
>TRBD1|TRBV2|TRBJ1-6|-|14
TGTGCCAGTAGTAGGGGACAGATTAATTCACCCCTCCACTTT
CASSRGQINSPLHF
>-|TRBV28|TRBJ2-1|-|15
TGTGCCAGCAGTGCACAGGGATATGTGTACAATGAGCAGTTCTTC
CASSAQGYVYNEQFF
>TRBD2|TRBV14|TRBJ2-7|-|16
TGTGCCAGCACTGTTTGGCGGGAGACGCCCTCCTACGAGCAGTACTTC
CASTVWRETPSYEQYF
>-|TRBV5-4|TRBJ2-1|few|16
TGTGCCAGCAGCCAAATAGGACAAACCAACAGCCATGAGCAGTTCTTC
CASSQIGQTNSHEQFF
>TRBD1|TRBV5-4|TRBJ1-2|-|13
TGTGCCAGCAGCTTAACAGGGGCGGGCGGCTACACCTTC
CASSLTGAGGYTF
>TRBD2|TRBV27|TRBJ2-1|few|16
TGTGCCAGCAGCTCATCGCGGGGCGGGGGGTACTATGAGCAGTTCTTC
CASSSSRGGGYYEQFF
>TRBD1|TRBV5-1|TRBJ1-5|-|16
TGCGCCAGCAGCCCTTTTGGGACAGATAGCAATCAGCCCCAGCATTTT
CASSPFGTDSNQPQHF
>-|TRBV29-1|TRBJ2-3|-|14
TGCAGCGTTGATAGCGGACCCAGCACAGATACGCAGTATTTT
CSVDSGPSTDTQYF
>TRBD2|TRBV6-5|TRBJ2-7|few|14
TGTGCCAGCAGGTCTAGCGGGACCGCCTACGAGCAGTACTTC
CASRSSGTAYEQYF
>-|TRBV19|TRBJ1-1|-|14
TGTGCCAGTAGTATAGATCGGGGGGTCAATGAAGCTTTCTTT
CASSIDRGVNEAFF
>TRBD2|TRBV11-2|TRBJ2-1|-|16
TGTGCCAGCAGCGGGGCTTTGCGGGGGGTTGACAATGAGCAGTTCTTC
CASSGALRGVDNEQFF
>TRBD1|TRBV5-4|TRBJ2-7|few|15
TGTGCCAGCAGCCCCGGACAGGGAGCCTACTACGAGCAGTACTTC
CASSPGQGAYYEQYF
>-|TRBV10-3|TRBJ1-4|few|12
TGTGCCATCAGTGATGACGGGGAAAAACTGTTTTTT
CAISDDGEKLFF
>-|TRBV7-2|TRBJ2-1|once|14
TGTGCCAGCAGCCCGGAGGCGCAATACAATGAGCAGTTCTTC
CASSPEAQYNEQFF
>TRBD1|TRBV6-1|TRBJ1-4|-|16
TGTGCCAGCAGTGAAGTAATCGTCAGGGGGAATGAAAAACTGTTTTTT
CASSEVIVRGNEKLFF
>TRBD1|TRBV30|TRBJ2-2|-|15
TGTGCCTCTGGGACAGGGGGTTCAAACACCGGGGAGCTGTTTTTT
CASGTGGSNTGELFF
>TRBD2|TRBV7-9|TRBJ2-1|-|15
TGTGCCAGCAGCCCAAGCGGGAGTCGGGACAATGAGCAGTTCTTC
CASSPSGSRDNEQFF
>TRBD1|TRBV29-1|TRBJ2-7|-|12
TGCAGCGTGACAGGGGGTACGGGCGAGCAGTACTTC
CSVTGGTGEQYF
>-|TRBV25-1|TRBJ2-6|once|17
TGTGCCAGCAGTGAATATGGGCAGGGCGCTGGGGCCAACGTCCTGACTTTC
CASSEYGQGAGANVLTF
>TRBD1|TRBV7-3|TRBJ2-1|-|14
TGTGCCAGCAGCTCCCGGGACAGGGGGAATGAGCAGTTCTTC
CASSSRDRGNEQFF
>-|TRBV5-4|TRBJ1-6|few|15
TGTGCCAGCAGCTTGGAACGGGGTAAGGATTCACCCCTCCACTTT
CASSLERGKDSPLHF
>-|TRBV6-6|TRBJ1-1|-|11
TGTGCCAGCAGTTACTCGCAGGAAGCTTTCTTT
CASSYSQEAFF
>-|TRBV27|TRBJ2-5|-|15
TGTGCCAGCAGCGTTCTACTAGATTCCCAAGAGACCCAGTACTTC
CASSVLLDSQETQYF
>-|TRBV9|TRBJ2-7|-|12
TGTGCCAGCAGCGCCCTAGGCGGTGAGCAGTACTTC
CASSALGGEQYF
>-|TRBV5-1|TRBJ2-1|-|13
TGCGCCAGCAGTTTTCAGGTGGGCAATGAGCAGTTCTTC
CASSFQVGNEQFF
>TRBD2|TRBV6-8|TRBJ2-3|-|16
TGTGCCAGCAGTTACCATAAAAGCGGGAGATCTGATACGCAGTATTTT
CASSYHKSGRSDTQYF
>TRBD2|TRBV6-6|TRBJ2-5|-|16
TGTGCCAGCAGTGGTGAAGCGGGGGCGATACAAGAGACCCAGTACTTC
CASSGEAGAIQETQYF
>-|TRBV2|TRBJ2-2|-|16
TGTGCCAGCAGTGAGGTGCGGTTGGGGAACACCGGGGAGCTGTTTTTT
CASSEVRLGNTGELFF
>TRBD1|TRBV30|TRBJ2-7|-|13
TGTGCCTGGAGGCACAGGGGGCGCCGGGAGCAGTACTTC
CAWRHRGRREQYF
>TRBD2|TRBV7-2|TRBJ2-7|-|15
TGTGCCAGCAGCTCAGCGGGAGGGAAGGTCTACGAGCAGTACTTC
CASSSAGGKVYEQYF
>-|TRBV15|TRBJ2-7|-|15
TGTGCCACCAGCAGAGGTGCAGGGGGGAACTACGAGCAGTACTTC
CATSRGAGGNYEQYF
>TRBD1|TRBV15|TRBJ2-2|-|16
TGTGCCACCAGCAGAGGGCAGGGGGCGAACACCGGGGAGCTGTTTTTT
CATSRGQGANTGELFF
>-|TRBV5-1|TRBJ2-7|-|12
TGCGCCAGCAGCTCGGACAGCTACGAGCAGTACTTC
CASSSDSYEQYF
>TRBD2|TRBV4-2|TRBJ2-5|-|16
TGTGCCAGCAGCACTAAAGCGGGAGTCGGGTCGGAGACCCAGTACTTC
CASSTKAGVGSETQYF
>-|TRBV11-2|TRBJ1-5|-|15
TGTGCCAGCAGCATGGGGACATTGGCCGCTCAGCCCCAGCATTTT
CASSMGTLAAQPQHF
>TRBD1|TRBV29-1|TRBJ1-1|-|13
TGCAGCGTGAGGGCCGACAGGGGGACCGAAGCTTTCTTT
CSVRADRGTEAFF
>TRBD2|TRBV30|TRBJ2-2|few|13
TGTGCCTGCAGCCGGGGGGAGACCGGGGAGCTGTTTTTT
CACSRGETGELFF
>TRBD1|TRBV5-4|TRBJ1-4|once|13
TGTGCCAGCAGCTCGGGGACAGCGGAAAAACTGTTTTTT
CASSSGTAEKLFF
>-|TRBV28|TRBJ2-7|-|14
TGTGCCAGCAGGCTATCGGGAGCCCCCTACGAGCAGTACTTC
CASRLSGAPYEQYF
>TRBD2|TRBV7-2|TRBJ2-5|-|15
TGTGCCAGCAGCCAAGAGCGGGGGGGCCTAGAGACCCAGTACTTC
CASSQERGGLETQYF
>-|TRBV6-5|TRBJ2-5|-|13
TGTGCCAGCAGACGGACTCTACAAGAGACCCAGTACTTC
CASRRTLQETQYF
>-|TRBV7-3|TRBJ2-2|few|15
TGTGCCAGCAGCTTAACCGGGAGAGACACCGGGGAGCTGTTTTTT
CASSLTGRDTGELFF
>TRBD1|TRBV10-3|TRBJ2-7|few|14
TGTGCCATCAGTCAAGATGTGGGGACAGGCGAGCAGTACTTC
CAISQDVGTGEQYF
>-|TRBV28|TRBJ2-2|-|13
TGTGCCAGCCAGGGAGGAGTCACCGGGGAGCTGTTTTTT
CASQGGVTGELFF
>TRBD2|TRBV7-2|TRBJ2-1|-|14
TGTGCCAGCGCCCCTAGCGGGGGGGCTGACGAGCAGTTCTTC
CASAPSGGADEQFF
>-|TRBV7-2|TRBJ2-7|-|14
TGTGCCAGCAGCTTAGTGGTCAGCTCCTACGAGCAGTACTTC
CASSLVVSSYEQYF
>-|TRBV6-1|TRBJ1-4|-|14
TGTGCCATCAGCCGAGGGAATTCTAATGAAAAACTGTTTTTT
CAISRGNSNEKLFF
>-|TRBV9|TRBJ2-1|-|14
TGTGCCAGCAGCGTAACGTCAGTTTACAATGAGCAGTTCTTC
CASSVTSVYNEQFF
>-|TRBV28|TRBJ1-2|few|12
TGTGCCAGCAGTTTGACAAAAGGCGGCTACACCTTC
CASSLTKGGYTF
>-|TRBV6-5|TRBJ2-5|-|14
TGTGCCACCCTCGAAACAGGGGCGGGGGAGACCCAGTACTTC
CATLETGAGETQYF
>-|TRBV5-1|TRBJ2-1|-|14
TGCGCCAGCAGCTCCCAGATAAGTATGAATGAGCAGTTCTTC
CASSSQISMNEQFF
>-|TRBV18|TRBJ2-3|-|16
TGTGCCAGCTCACCAATAGGGACTGCCAGCACAGATACGCAGTATTTT
CASSPIGTASTDTQYF
>TRBD1|TRBV7-9|TRBJ2-2|few|14
TGTGCCAGCAGCCTACGACAGGGCGCCGGGGAGCTGTTTTTT
CASSLRQGAGELFF
>-|TRBV19|TRBJ1-1|few|13
TGTGCCAGTAGTATAATCGGACAGACTGAAGCTTTCTTT
CASSIIGQTEAFF
>TRBD2|TRBV7-8|TRBJ2-7|-|17
TGTGCCAGCAGCTCGCGACAGGGCTGGGTAGCGGGAGGCGAGCAGTACTTC
CASSSRQGWVAGGEQYF
>-|TRBV4-3|TRBJ2-3|-|15
TGCGCCAGCAGCCAAGGCGGGGAAGCCGCAGATACGCAGTATTTT
CASSQGGEAADTQYF
>-|TRBV28|TRBJ2-7|-|14
TGTGCCAGCAGTTTAGGGGCCGGTCAACCCGAGCAGTACTTC
CASSLGAGQPEQYF